Listed below are T cell receptor beta chains from one sample, sequenced in a study of blood T cell repertoires in COVID-19. Profiled with immunoSEQ multiplex PCR; TCRdb holds only in-frame clones, not every one. The sample has 40,000 to 50,000 clones; roughly nine tenths are singletons. The sequencing sample was made of peripheral blood. The source of these receptors is a man between 25 and 39 years old with active or convalescent COVID-19. CDR3s include the opening cysteine and the closing phenylalanine or tryptophan. The D gene is left open where the match is weak. Clone size is shown for a subset of rows, as once, few, many or a class of expanded clone.

TRBV24-1	TRBJ2-1	-	TRBD2	TGTGCCACCAGTGATCGTCCTAGCGGGACCCTCAGTGAGCAGTTCTTC	CATSDRPSGTLSEQFF
TRBV5-1	TRBJ1-4	-	-	TGCGCCAGCAGCTTGGAAGCGGGGGATGAAAAACTGTTTTTT	CASSLEAGDEKLFF
TRBV5-1	TRBJ2-1	-	TRBD1	TGCGCCAGCAGCGTTGGGCAGGCAGGGGGCAATGAGCAGTTCTTC	CASSVGQAGGNEQFF
TRBV7-8	TRBJ2-1	-	TRBD2	TGTGCCAGCAGCTCCGGGACTAGCGGTAATGAGCAGTTCTTC	CASSSGTSGNEQFF
TRBV19	TRBJ1-6	once	-	TGTGCCAGTACCCTACAGCCGGAATTAAATTCACCCCTCCACTTT	CASTLQPELNSPLHF
TRBV29-1	TRBJ2-5	-	-	TGCAGCGGAGGAGACTTCCCCCCAAAGACCCAGTACTTC	CSGGDFPPKTQYF
TRBV19	TRBJ2-3	few	TRBD1	TGTGCCACCCGGGACAGGGGGCAGGCAGATACGCAGTATTTT	CATRDRGQADTQYF
TRBV19	TRBJ2-4	-	-	TGTGCCAGTAGTATAGCCCCGATTCAGGGCTACCTAGCCAAAAACATTCAGTACTTC	CASSIAPIQGYLAKNIQYF
TRBV7-8	TRBJ1-5	-	TRBD1	TGTGCCAGCAGCTCCGCCACGCCGGGACAGGGGGCCACGAGCAATCAGCCCCAGCATTTT	CASSSATPGQGATSNQPQHF
TRBV7-2	TRBJ2-5	-	TRBD1	TGTGCCAGCAGCCGGTCGGGACAGGTTGAAGAGACCCAGTACTTC	CASSRSGQVEETQYF
TRBV28	TRBJ2-1	-	TRBD2	TGTGCCAGCAGCCTTAGCGGGAGGGCCTACAATGAGCAGTTCTTC	CASSLSGRAYNEQFF
TRBV9	TRBJ2-1	-	-	TGTGCCAGCAGCGCGGGACTTGGCTACAATGAGCAGTTCTTC	CASSAGLGYNEQFF
TRBV6-5	TRBJ1-1	-	-	TGTGCCAGCAGCTGGCGGGGGGACACTGAAGCTTTCTTT	CASSWRGDTEAFF
TRBV10-2	TRBJ2-7	-	TRBD1	TGCGCCAGCAGTGAGTCGCAGCAGGGGGCTTCCTACGAGCAGTACTTC	CASSESQQGASYEQYF
TRBV4-2	TRBJ2-3	-	TRBD2	TGTGCCAGCAGCCAAGATCCTAGCGGGAGATCTAGCACAGATACGCAGTATTTT	CASSQDPSGRSSTDTQYF
TRBV4-2	TRBJ2-7	-	TRBD2	TGTGCCAGCAGCCAACCCAGCGGGGTCTCCTACGAGCAGTACTTC	CASSQPSGVSYEQYF
TRBV5-1	TRBJ2-3	-	-	TGCGCCAGCAGCTTGGCTTCTAAAGTGGATACGCAGTATTTT	CASSLASKVDTQYF
TRBV10-3	TRBJ2-1	-	TRBD2	TGTGCCATCAGTCCTAGCGGGAGGGATCGCAATGAGCAGTTCTTC	CAISPSGRDRNEQFF
TRBV29-1	TRBJ1-3	-	-	TGCAGCGCTCAGGGTTGGGGCAACACCATATATTTT	CSAQGWGNTIYF
TRBV19	TRBJ1-1	-	-	TGTGCCAGTAGTATAATGCCCGGGACTGAAGCTTTCTTT	CASSIMPGTEAFF
TRBV4-1	TRBJ2-3	-	TRBD1	TGCGCCAGCAGTCGAAGAGGGGCGGGACAGGGGGGAGATACGCAGTATTTT	CASSRRGAGQGGDTQYF
TRBV6-5	TRBJ1-1	-	-	TGTGCCAGCAGGGCGGGAGGCACTGAAGCTTTCTTT	CASRAGGTEAFF
TRBV18	TRBJ1-5	-	TRBD1	TGTGCCAGCTCACCGCTACCGACAGGGACTGATCAGCCCCAGCATTTT	CASSPLPTGTDQPQHF